One sample yielded the 16 T cell receptor beta chains listed below, sequenced in a study of blood T cell repertoires in COVID-19. The protocol was immunoSEQ multiplex PCR, while the TCRdb copy is restricted to in-frame clones and leaves out a portion. The table shows about 160,000 clones, with 85% to 95% occurring only once. Sequenced sample: peripheral blood. Receptor source: a man aged 45-65 years with acute or convalescent COVID-19.

V is TRBV2 and J is TRBJ1-2, with D perhaps matching TRBD1 (5 bases). V was trimmed by 8 bases and J by 8 bases, leaving 24 bases between them. Germline CDR1 is SNHLY and CDR2 is FYNNEI. The CDR3 is 15 amino acids. The CDR3 here is CASGPGHPLSQGYTF. DNA of the CDR3: TGTGCCAGCGGGCCAGGACACCCCCTCTCACAGGGCTACACCTTC.

The chain uses TRBV11-2 and TRBJ2-7; 9 nucleotides line up with TRBD1. The trim removed 3 bases at V and 2 bases at J, leaving 2 bases unmatched. The germline CDR1 and CDR2 sequences are SGHAT and FQNNGV. CDR3 length: 14 amino acids. The CDR3 is CASSFRDRAYEQYF. The CDR3 DNA reads as TGTGCCAGCAGCTTCCGGGACAGGGCCTACGAGCAGTACTTC. The full variable domain, with the rest looked up from reference TRBV11-2 and TRBJ2-7, is EAGVAQSPRYKIIEKRQSVAFWCNPISGHATLYWYQQILGQGPKLLIQFQNNGVVDDSQLPKDRFSAERLKGVDSTLKIQPAKLEDSAVYLCASSFRDRAYEQYFGPGTRLTVT.

This sequence joins TRBV28 and TRBJ2-7; 11 nucleotides line up with TRBD2. This CDR3 region has 17 residues. The J segment lost 3 bases and the V segment lost 5 bases, leaving 12 bases of the junction unmatched. Germline loops: CDR1 MDHEN, CDR2 SYDVKM. DNA for the CDR3: TGTGCCAGCAGTCGAGGGCTCCGGGGGACTAGCGGCTACGAGCAGTACTTC. It is translated as CASSRGLRGTSGYEQYF.

V usage is TRBV19 and J usage is TRBJ1-6; 7 nucleotides agree with TRBD1. The CDR3 is made up of 13 amino acids. V was clipped by 8 bases and J by 9 bases; unmatched bases: 7. CDR1 LNHDA and CDR2 SQIVND come from the germline V gene (reference sequence). In DNA form, the CDR3 reads TGTGCCAGTCAAGACAGGGTAGGTTCACCCCTCCACTTT. As protein: CASQDRVGSPLHF.

This clone was picked up one time. This chain uses TRBV5-6 with TRBJ2-7, with 7 bases matching TRBD1. The CDR3 is 14 amino acids. After removal of 2 bases from V and 3 bases from J, the junction contained 5 bases not matched to a gene. Germline V gene data show CDR1 as SGHDT and CDR2 as YYEEEE. CDR3 residues: CASSFPGQLYEQYV. The DNA for the CDR3 is TGTGCCAGCAGCTTTCCGGGACAGCTCTACGAGCAGTACGTC.

The rearrangement uses TRBV9 and TRBJ1-1; D gene ambiguous. Trimming left V 7 bases short and J 4 bases short, with 11 bases between. CDR3 length equals 12 residues. Germline V gene data show CDR1 as SGDLS and CDR2 as YYNGEE. The CDR3 is CASGGASTEAFF. The CDR3, as DNA: TGTGCCAGCGGAGGAGCGTCCACTGAAGCTTTCTTT.

This chain uses TRBV6-5 with TRBJ2-7; 11 nucleotides align to TRBD2. This CDR3 has 16 residues. With 2 bases clipped from V and 3 bases from J, the junction kept 6 bases outside the gene matches. The germline CDR1 and CDR2 sequences are MNHEY and SVGAGI. DNA of the CDR3: TGTGCCAGCAGTTACCCGAGACTAGCGGGGTACTACGAGCAGTACGTC. It encodes CASSYPRLAGYYEQYV.

Concerning this clone: This sample also contains other DNA sequences that code for the same CDR3. The chain joins TRBV18 to TRBJ2-5, with 7 positions matching TRBD2. Trimming took 5 bases from V and 5 from J; bases not matched to a gene: 5. The CDR3 is made up of 13 amino acids. The germline gives CDR1 KGHSH, CDR2 LQKENI. The DNA of the CDR3 is TGTGCCAGCTCAACGGGAGGCGGGGAGACCCAGTACTTC. Protein: CASSTGGGETQYF.

This chain uses TRBV5-1 with TRBJ1-1; weak D call: TRBD1 (6 bases). The CDR3 has 14 residues. Germline loops: CDR1 SGHRS, CDR2 YFSETQ. Trimming took off 4 bases at V and 5 bases at J, with 15 bases between the two ends. CDR3 coding DNA: TGCGCCAGCAGCCTTACTTACAGGGTGACTGAAGCTTTCTTT. It translates to CASSLTYRVTEAFF.

This clone was recorded once. The chain couples TRBV7-9 to TRBJ1-1; D is uncertain. V was trimmed by 7 bases and J by 4 bases, leaving 13 bases between them. This CDR3 spans 13 amino acids. The germline V gene has CDR1 SEHNR and CDR2 FQNEAQ (reference sequence). The CDR3 sequence is CASILGGATEAFF. For the CDR3, the DNA is TGTGCCAGCATACTAGGAGGAGCCACTGAAGCTTTCTTT.

DNA of the CDR3: TGTGCCAGCAGGACGGGGACTAGCGGGTACTACAATGAGCAGTTCTTC. It specifies CASRTGTSGYYNEQFF. The rearrangement links TRBV2 to TRBJ2-1; TRBD2 matches at 12 bases. V lost 6 bases and J lost 3; bases outside the gene matches: 6. Germline values: CDR1 SNHLY, CDR2 FYNNEI. The CDR3 runs 16 residues.

The chain employs TRBV28 and TRBJ2-3; TRBD1 agrees at 8 bases. This CDR3 comprises 14 residues. The V segment lost 6 bases and the J segment 3 bases; nucleotides outside the gene matches: 5. Germline CDR1 MDHEN, CDR2 SYDVKM. The DNA of the CDR3 is TGTGCCAGCAGGACAGGGGATTTTACAGATACGCAGTATTTT. Amino acid sequence: CASRTGDFTDTQYF.

The chain recombines TRBV5-4 with TRBJ2-3; TRBD2 aligns across 12 bases. The CDR3 contains 17 residues. J lost 4 bases, V lost 2 bases, and 8 bases had no gene match. The germline gives CDR1 SGHNT, CDR2 YYREEE (reference sequence). Here the CDR3 reads CASSFLASGGAADTQYF. Written as DNA, the CDR3 is TGTGCCAGCAGCTTTTTGGCTAGCGGGGGGGCCGCAGATACGCAGTATTTT.

This chain links TRBV11-2 with TRBJ1-1; 7 positions match TRBD1. V was pared by 5 bases and J by 5 bases, with 11 bases of the junction left unmatched. Germline-derived CDR1 and CDR2 are SGHAT and FQNNGV. The CDR3 consists of 15 residues. CDR3: CASSPMTAGGTEAFF. The CDR3 DNA reads TGTGCCAGCAGCCCGATGACAGCAGGGGGGACTGAAGCTTTCTTT.

V and J are TRBV28 and TRBJ1-1, with D uncertain. CDR3 length equals 14 residues. V lost 4 bases and J lost 0, with 9 bases in between. Germline V gene lookup returns CDR1 MDHEN and CDR2 SYDVKM. The CDR3 coding sequence is TGTGCCAGCAGTTCTAGACGGGTGAACACTGAAGCTTTCTTT. It codes for CASSSRRVNTEAFF.

V is TRBV6-5 and J is TRBJ2-7; a weak D match, TRBD1 (5 bases). CDR3 length equals 16 residues. Trimming pared 0 bases from V and 3 bases from J, leaving 15 bases between. CDR1 MNHEY and CDR2 SVGAGI come from the germline V gene. The CDR3 sequence is CASSYSRRVMVYEQYF. CDR3 coding DNA: TGTGCCAGCAGTTACTCCCGCAGGGTGATGGTCTACGAGCAGTACTTC.